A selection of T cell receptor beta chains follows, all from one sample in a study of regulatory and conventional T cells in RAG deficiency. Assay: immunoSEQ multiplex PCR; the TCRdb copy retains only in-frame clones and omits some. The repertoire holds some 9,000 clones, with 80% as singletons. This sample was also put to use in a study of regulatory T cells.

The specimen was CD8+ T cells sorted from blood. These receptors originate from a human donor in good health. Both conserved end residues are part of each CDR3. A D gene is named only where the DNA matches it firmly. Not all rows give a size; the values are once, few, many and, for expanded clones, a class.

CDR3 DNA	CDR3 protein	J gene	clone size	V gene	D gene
TGTGCCAGCAATGGCGGGCCCACAGATACGCAGTATTTT	CASNGGPTDTQYF	TRBJ2-3	-	TRBV2	-
TGTGCCAGCAGCTTAGTAGGGGGGCCTTCTTTCTCCTACGAGCAGTACTTC	CASSLVGGPSFSYEQYF	TRBJ2-7	-	TRBV13	-
TGTGCCAGCAGCGTAGATAGTACAGGGGCGTACAATGAGCAGTTCTTC	CASSVDSTGAYNEQFF	TRBJ2-1	-	TRBV9	TRBD1
TGTGCCAGCAGTTCAACCCGACAGGGGCCCTCCTACGAGCAGTACTTC	CASSSTRQGPSYEQYF	TRBJ2-7	-	TRBV28	TRBD1
TGTGCCAGCAGTTTCGGTGGAGAAGCTTTCTTT	CASSFGGEAFF	TRBJ1-1	-	TRBV2	-
TGTGCCAGCAGTTTAGATGGGGCAGAAGCTTTCTTT	CASSLDGAEAFF	TRBJ1-1	-	TRBV28	-
TGTGCCAGCTCGCGGACGGGGGGGAGGTCTGAGCAGTTCTTC	CASSRTGGRSEQFF	TRBJ2-1	-	TRBV18	TRBD2
TGCAGCGTGAGGGGGCCTGGCAATCAGCCCCAGCATTTT	CSVRGPGNQPQHF	TRBJ1-5	-	TRBV29-1	TRBD1
TGTGCCAGCAGTGTAGGCTACGAGCAGTACTTC	CASSVGYEQYF	TRBJ2-7	-	TRBV11-2	-
TGTGCCACTACCCCTGACAGCTACTCTCAGCCCCAGCATTTT	CATTPDSYSQPQHF	TRBJ1-5	-	TRBV19	-
TGTGCCAGCAGAATACACATACATCATAATTCACCCCTCCACTTT	CASRIHIHHNSPLHF	TRBJ1-6	-	TRBV21-1	-
TGTGCCAGCGGCAGAACCGGGGAGCTGTTTTTT	CASGRTGELFF	TRBJ2-2	-	TRBV7-9	-
TGCGCCAGCAGCCAAGAACTTAGCGGGAGGGAGCAGTACTTC	CASSQELSGREQYF	TRBJ2-7	-	TRBV4-1	TRBD2
TGTGCCAGCAGTTCCGGGACAGGGTACCAAGAGACCCAGTACTTC	CASSSGTGYQETQYF	TRBJ2-5	-	TRBV28	TRBD1
TGCAGCGTTGAAACTCTGGGGGGGAGTGGGGCCAACGTCCTGACTTTC	CSVETLGGSGANVLTF	TRBJ2-6	-	TRBV29-1	TRBD2
TGTGCCAGCAGCAAGGGGAGGGGTGTGCGGGCTTTCTTT	CASSKGRGVRAFF	TRBJ1-1	-	TRBV21-1	-
TGTGCCAGCAGTGCAGGGACAGGGGATGAAGCTTTCTTT	CASSAGTGDEAFF	TRBJ1-1	few	TRBV27	TRBD1
TGTGCCAGCAGCTTGGGTGCTAGCGGGAGACGGGAGACCCAGTACTTC	CASSLGASGRRETQYF	TRBJ2-5	-	TRBV5-6	TRBD2
TGTGCCAGCAGTCCCCGGGACAACTCCTACGAGCAGTACTTC	CASSPRDNSYEQYF	TRBJ2-7	-	TRBV28	-
TGTGCCAGCAGCCAAGATGGGGGGAAAAGGACTGAAGCTTTCTTT	CASSQDGGKRTEAFF	TRBJ1-1	-	TRBV14	-
TGTGCCAGCAGTTTATCGTTCTCTGACAGTACTTACGAGCAGTACTTC	CASSLSFSDSTYEQYF	TRBJ2-7	-	TRBV27	-
TGTGCCAGCAGTTCGAGATTGGGACTACGGGGCAATGAGCAGTTCTTC	CASSSRLGLRGNEQFF	TRBJ2-1	-	TRBV7-8	TRBD2
TGTGCCATCAGTGACTTGGGAGCAACCCAAGAGACCCAGTACTTC	CAISDLGATQETQYF	TRBJ2-5	-	TRBV10-3	-
TGTGCCTGGAGTGTAGTCCATGTGGATCAGCCCCAGCATTTT	CAWSVVHVDQPQHF	TRBJ1-5	-	TRBV30	-
TGTGCCAGCAAGGGAACAGGCAGCACAGATACGCAGTATTTT	CASKGTGSTDTQYF	TRBJ2-3	-	TRBV2	-
TGTGCCAGCAGCGTAGGGGAGGGGTTCAGGTACGAGCAGTACTTC	CASSVGEGFRYEQYF	TRBJ2-7	-	TRBV9	TRBD2
TGCGCCAGCAGCTTGGCTGGGGGGAGTGGCGAGCAGTACTTC	CASSLAGGSGEQYF	TRBJ2-7	-	TRBV5-1	-
TGTGCCAGCAGTTTACAGAGCTCCTACGAGCAGTACTTC	CASSLQSSYEQYF	TRBJ2-7	-	TRBV27	-
TGTGCCTGGAGTGTAGGGACCTTAGAGACCCAGTACTTC	CAWSVGTLETQYF	TRBJ2-5	once	TRBV30	-